This T cell receptor beta chain was profiled in a study of siplizumab effects on memory and regulatory T cells. Study findings and constraints: Relative to controls at approximately 30%, mappable alloreactive CD4+ clones exhibited a mean Treg-derived proportion of approximately 70% with siplizumab. Both greater diversity than memory cells and a major contribution to the alloresponse seemed to characterize naive T cells. For siplizumab cultures, the suppressive function of their proliferating Tregs was not confirmed.

Sequencing of each sample assayed roughly 10^5 TCR templates. TCRdb's copy holds only in-frame clones and misses some; the assay was immunoSEQ multiplex PCR. The table includes 95,000 to 110,000 clones, about 93% detected once. J was trimmed by 12 bases and V by 2 bases; bases with no gene match: 6. Germline-derived CDR1 and CDR2 are GTSNPN and SVGIG (reference sequence). The CDR3 has 12 residues. This clone was seen a handful of times. Antigen: not known. Material: Tregs sorted from blood. The receptor comes from a human donor in good health. The chain joins TRBV30 to TRBJ1-1; 10 bases agree with TRBD1. The CDR3 spells CAWSSGQGISFF. The CDR3 coding sequence is TGTGCCTGGAGTTCGGGACAGGGGATATCTTTCTTT.